This TCR beta chain was recovered during a study of blood T cell repertoires in COVID-19. Study-wide context: Sites across the United States, Italy and Spain contributed samples from acute and convalescent COVID-19.

Authors' methods: Amplification of reference gene primers provided the estimated nucleated cell counts. TCRdb's copy holds only in-frame clones and misses some; the assay was immunoSEQ multiplex PCR. V and J calls and clone size come straight from that table; D and trimming were deduced from the DNA. The repertoire includes 250,000 to 350,000 clones, 85% of them detected once, and roughly 2.6% sits in the top ten. Trimming removed 6 bases at V and 0 bases at J, with 9 bases between. Germline V lookup: CDR1 SNHLY, CDR2 FYNNEI. This CDR3 spans 14 amino acids. The chain uses TRBV2 and TRBJ2-1; D possibly corresponds to TRBD2 (5 bases). The receptor was derived from a woman aged 50 to 65 who had recovered from COVID-19. What was sequenced was PBMCs or T cells enriched from blood (not recorded which). This chain's CDR3 is CASRSGSSYNEQFF. CDR3 DNA sequence: TGTGCCAGCAGGAGTGGGAGCTCCTACAATGAGCAGTTCTTC.